This TCR beta chain was observed in a study of OX40 agonist ivuxolimab in advanced cancers. Study background: Enrollees could have had prior anti-PD-1, anti-PD-L1 or anti-CTLA-4 therapy, which more than 30% had received. General observations from the study: More expanded clones were seen, on average, in CD8+ T cells than in CD4+. Some of the lowest clonal expansion was seen in partial responders at 0.1-3.0 mg/kg.

The CDR3 adds up to 15 amino acids, both ends counted. Per germline, CDR1 GTSNPN and CDR2 SVGIG (reference sequence). TCRdb keeps only in-frame clones here, not all; method: immunoSEQ multiplex PCR. Of about 76,000 clones in the sample, around 90% were seen once. This clone was picked up one time. Its target is not known. The DNA is omitted, as the CDR3 cannot be located on it reliably, and the CDR3 follows TCRdb's listing. The specimen was CD4+ or CD8+ T cells sorted from blood, collected in a trial of the OX40 agonist ivuxolimab. The TCR sequence derives from an adult with an advanced solid tumor such as melanoma, head and neck, liver or kidney cancer. The rearrangement joins TRBV30 to TRBJ1-6. The chain's CDR3 is CAWSVLRAFNSPLHF.